This T cell receptor beta chain was identified in a study of blood T cell repertoires in COVID-19. Clones were read by immunoSEQ multiplex PCR, and TCRdb kept only the in-frame ones, dropping some. The table lists 300,000 to 350,000 clones, nearly 90% of them singletons. Losses at the gene ends were 4 bases for V and 4 bases for J; bases not matched to a gene: 7. The germline gives CDR1 SGHKS, CDR2 YYEKEE (reference sequence). This CDR3 has 15 residues. The receptor was derived from a woman aged 40-49 years with COVID-19, enrolled during active disease. Sample: peripheral blood. The V and J genes are TRBV5-5 and TRBJ2-7, with 11 bases that match TRBD2. The CDR3 spells CASSNSGRATYEQYF. Here the CDR3 DNA reads TGTGCCAGCAGCAATAGCGGGAGGGCCACATACGAGCAGTACTTC. Full variable domain (rest looked up from reference TRBV5-5 and TRBJ2-7): DAGVTQSPTHLIKTRGQQVTLRCSPISGHKSVSWYQQVLGQGPQFIFQYYEKEERGRGNFPDRFSARQFPNYSSELNVNALLLGDSALYLCASSNSGRATYEQYFGPGTRLTVT.